There are a few counts of the clone carrying this T cell receptor (beta chain). The antigen is unknown. The data belong to a study of CD8 T cells in ankylosing spondylitis. Study results and caveats: Clones linked to disease were reported to show significant enrichment in matched ankylosing spondylitis synovial fluid. With a CD8+ phenotype, disease-linked clones were relatively rare in peripheral blood. A number of the motif variants had already been described in reactive arthritis synovial fluid and blood.

Germline values: CDR1 DFQATT, CDR2 SNEGSKA (reference sequence). The CDR3 loop spans 14 amino acids. The ends lost 3 bases at V and 3 bases at J; junction bases unmatched: 1. Each CDR3 protein is one row after TCRdb ran MiXCR on the 5' RACE reads. The table lists 250,000 or so distinct CDR3 sequences, 18% of them singletons. The sequence was collected from a male donor with ankylosing spondylitis or in good health (not recorded which). The chain couples TRBV20-1 to TRBJ2-1; TRBD2 aligns across 11 bases. The source material was blood, either unsorted or a sorted T cell fraction (not recorded which). The DNA for the CDR3 is TGCAGTGCTAGGACTAGCGGGAACTACAATGAGCAGTTCTTC. It translates to CSARTSGNYNEQFF.